Each of the 14 T cell receptor beta chains below was sequenced from the same sample in a study of spatial heterogeneity in lung cancer. Regarding the study as a whole: Counts of expanded alpha and beta TCRs within tumors tracked the tumor nonsynonymous mutation count.

The antigens for these receptors are not known. MiXCR, applied by TCRdb to the 5' RACE reads, yields one record per CDR3 protein. The profile shows 8,500 to 10,000 distinct CDR3 sequences, around 8% of them singletons. Sample time point: sample taken at primary tumor resection. The specimen was lung tumor tissue, collected at surgery. The receptors originated from a male donor with early-stage non-small cell lung cancer.

The rearrangement links TRBV9 to TRBJ2-3, with TRBD2 as a possible D gene (6 bases). The CDR3 spans 14 residues. Trimming pared 2 bases from V and 2 bases from J, leaving 9 bases between. Germline CDR1 SGDLS, CDR2 YYNGEE. CDR3 DNA sequence: TGTGCCAGCAGCGTTAGCGGATACACAGATACGCAGTATTTT. Residues: CASSVSGYTDTQYF. Full variable domain (missing parts from reference TRBV9 and TRBJ2-3): DSGVTQTPKHLITATGQRVTLRCSPRSGDLSVYWYQQSLDQGLQFLIQYYNGEERAKGNILERFSAQQFPDLHSELNLSSLELGDSALYFCASSVSGYTDTQYFGPGTRLTVL.

In its sample, this clonotype was seen many times. The rearrangement links TRBV18 to TRBJ1-6; D gene uncertain. Germline V gene lookup returns CDR1 KGHSH and CDR2 LQKENI. The CDR3 extends over 15 amino acids. V lost 0 bases and J lost 1, with 4 bases in between. The CDR3 is CASSPPKSYNSPLHF. CDR3 nucleotides: TGTGCCAGCTCACCACCGAAGTCCTATAATTCACCCCTCCACTTT.

This clonotype has more than one count but fewer than ten. V is TRBV3-1 and J is TRBJ2-4, with D perhaps given as TRBD1 or TRBD2 (5 bases each). This CDR3 region has 14 residues. Germline V gene data show CDR1 as LGHDT and CDR2 as YNNKEL (reference sequence). V lost 6 bases to trimming and J lost 0 bases, with 9 bases between them. The chain's CDR3 is CASRERGAKNIQYF. DNA for the CDR3: TGTGCCAGCAGGGAGAGGGGAGCCAAAAACATTCAGTACTTC.

The rearrangement uses TRBV29-1 and TRBJ2-5, with TRBD1 matching 8 bases. This CDR3 comprises 12 residues. The V and J ends lost 5 bases and 5 bases, in that order; junction bases with no gene match: 4. Germline V gene lookup returns CDR1 SQVTM and CDR2 ANQGSEA. The DNA for the CDR3 is TGCAGCGTTCAGGGGGCGGAGGAGACCCAGTACTTC. Encoded protein: CSVQGAEETQYF.

This clonotype was detected ten times or more. V is TRBV6-5 and J is TRBJ1-2; no definite D call. CDR1 and CDR2 from the germline V gene are MNHEY and SVGAGI. This CDR3 spans 15 amino acids. The V gene lost 4 bases and the J gene lost 4 bases, with 16 bases spanning the gap. The CDR3 coding sequence is TGTGCCAGCAGTTCAATCTCTACGGGATCCTATGGCTACACCTTC. It specifies CASSSISTGSYGYTF.

The table lists this clonotype with many counts. This chain uses TRBV19 with TRBJ2-6; 8 bases agree with TRBD1. The CDR3 has 17 residues. Trimming removed 5 bases from V and 0 bases from J; junction bases left unmatched: 6. Germline-derived CDR1 and CDR2 are LNHDA and SQIVND (reference sequence). This CDR3 is CASSRTGSGSGANVLTF. The CDR3 region has the DNA TGTGCCAGTAGTCGGACAGGGTCGGGCTCTGGGGCCAACGTCCTGACTTTC.

This clonotype was observed a handful of times. The DNA of the CDR3 is TGTGCCAGCAGCCCGACGGGGGGGTACACTGAAGCTTTCTTT. Amino acids: CASSPTGGYTEAFF. The chain employs TRBV28 and TRBJ1-1; tentatively, D is TRBD1 (5 bases). Trimming left V 6 bases short and J 3 bases short, with 14 bases between. CDR1 and CDR2 from the germline V gene are MDHEN and SYDVKM. CDR3 length: 14 residues.

This clonotype was seen a few times. The chain links TRBV6-6 to TRBJ1-5; D is perhaps TRBD1 (5 bases). V lost 7 bases to trimming and J lost 4 bases, with 17 bases between them. This CDR3 has 15 amino acids. Germline CDR1 is MNHNY and CDR2 is SVGAGI (reference sequence). The CDR3 DNA is TGTGCCAGCACCCCCGAGGGGATAGTGAATCAGCCCCAGCATTTT. It specifies CASTPEGIVNQPQHF.

Ten or more counts support this clonotype. The chain links TRBV7-2 to TRBJ2-7; D is unresolved. V was clipped by 1 base and J by 2 bases, with 12 bases between them. CDR1 and CDR2 from the germline V gene are SGHTA and FQGNSA. The CDR3 consists of 15 residues. The CDR3 sequence: CASSLVGAGAYEQYF. CDR3 nucleotides: TGTGCCAGCAGCTTAGTTGGAGCCGGAGCCTACGAGCAGTACTTC.

This clonotype was found many times. V is TRBV2 and J is TRBJ2-7, with D uncertain. This CDR3 contains 14 residues. Trimming stripped 6 bases from V and 0 bases from J, with 12 bases between. Germline V lookup: CDR1 SNHLY, CDR2 FYNNEI. CDR3 sequence: CASSAPETSYEQYF. Here the CDR3 DNA reads TGTGCCAGCAGCGCCCCGGAAACCTCCTACGAGCAGTACTTC. Full variable domain (remainder filled in from reference TRBV2 and TRBJ2-7): EPEVTQTPSHQVTQMGQEVILRCVPISNHLYFYWYRQILGQKVEFLVSFYNNEISEKSEIFDDQFSVERPDGSNFTLKIRSTKLEDSAMYFCASSAPETSYEQYFGPGTRLTVT.

This clonotype was seen at least ten times. V gene TRBV4-2 combines with J gene TRBJ1-5; D possibly corresponds to TRBD1 (5 bases). The length of the CDR3 is 14 residues. Trimming pared 3 bases from V and 3 bases from J, leaving 9 bases between. CDR1 LGHNA and CDR2 YNFKEQ come from the germline V gene. In nucleotides, the CDR3 is TGTGCCAGCAGCCAGGGGGACTACAATCAGCCCCAGCATTTT. It specifies CASSQGDYNQPQHF.

This clonotype was observed at least ten times. The chain couples TRBV29-1 to TRBJ2-1, with D unresolved. Germline CDR1 SQVTM, CDR2 ANQGSEA. Trimming took 6 bases from V and 0 from J, leaving 15 bases between them. This CDR3 comprises 15 residues. The CDR3 sequence: CSVDLGLFSYNEQFF. The CDR3 nucleotides read TGCAGCGTAGACTTAGGGCTATTCTCCTACAATGAGCAGTTCTTC.

By sample share, this clonotype is medium-sized (0.01 to 0.1%). V usage is TRBV6-5 and J usage is TRBJ2-7; D may be TRBD1 (5 bases). CDR1 and CDR2 (germline): MNHEY, SVGAGI. With 3 bases removed from V and 9 bases from J, the gap between germline ends came to 9 bases. The CDR3 length is 11 residues. The CDR3 region is CASSYGTGQYF. The CDR3 bases are TGTGCCAGCAGTTATGGAACAGGGCAGTACTTC.

This clonotype has just one count. The V gene is TRBV3-1, the J gene TRBJ2-7; TRBD1 or TRBD2 may be the D gene (6 bases each). The CDR3 length is 16 residues. Germline V gives CDR1 LGHDT, CDR2 YNNKEL (reference sequence). Deletions cut 1 base from V and 2 bases from J, with 15 bases between. The CDR3 DNA reads TGTGCCAGCAGCCAAGTAGGAGGGGGGCCCCCCTACGAGCAGTACTTC. Amino acids: CASSQVGGGPPYEQYF.